These 20 T cell receptor beta chains were all obtained from the same sample, sequenced in a study of T cell responses to AZD1222 COVID-19 vaccine. Only in-frame clones appear in the TCRdb table, and some are missing; sequencing was by immunoSEQ multiplex PCR. The sample yields some 22,000 clones, less than 85% seen once. This specimen was peripheral blood, taken on day 0 of AZD1222 vaccination. These receptors were taken from an adult in good health.

The chain joins TRBV7-8 to TRBJ2-7; D remains unclear. Germline CDR1 SGHVS, CDR2 FQNEAQ. Trimming pared 1 base from V and 0 bases from J, leaving 10 bases between. The CDR3 length is 15 residues. The CDR3 nucleotides read TGTGCCAGCAGCTTAGAAGGCTCGGCCTCCTACGAGCAGTACTTC. Translation gives CASSLEGSASYEQYF. Full variable domain (missing parts from reference TRBV7-8 and TRBJ2-7): GAGVSQSPRYKVAKRGQDVALRCDPISGHVSLFWYQQALGQGPEFLTYFQNEAQLDKSGLPSDRFFAERPEGSVSTLKIQRTQQEDSAVYLCASSLEGSASYEQYFGPGTRLTVT.

The chain joins TRBV9 to TRBJ1-2; the D gene is possibly TRBD1 (6 bases). The CDR3 sequence is 14 residues long. The V end was cut by 0 bases, the J end by 5 bases, with 11 bases between. Per germline, CDR1 SGDLS and CDR2 YYNGEE. This CDR3 reads CASSVGTDLYGYTF. CDR3 bases: TGTGCCAGCAGCGTAGGGACAGATTTATATGGCTACACCTTC.

The rearrangement links TRBV7-8 to TRBJ1-2, with no clear D. The ends were cut back, 1 base at V and 4 bases at J, with 16 bases in the middle. Germline CDR1 SGHVS, CDR2 FQNEAQ. CDR3 length equals 16 residues. The CDR3 sequence: CASSLVTESSSYGYTF. Written as DNA, the CDR3 is TGTGCCAGCAGCTTAGTAACAGAAAGCTCATCCTATGGCTACACCTTC.

The rearrangement uses TRBV7-3 and TRBJ2-5; possibly TRBD1 or TRBD2 for D (5 bases each). In germline, CDR1 is SGHTA, CDR2 FQGTGA. This CDR3 region has 14 residues. The V gene lost 2 bases and the J gene lost 4 bases, with 11 bases spanning the gap. The CDR3 protein is CASSLSGTGETQYF. CDR3 sequence (DNA): TGTGCCAGCAGCTTATCAGGGACCGGAGAGACCCAGTACTTC.

This clone was recorded only once. The DNA for the CDR3 is TGTGCCAGCAGCCTGGACATTAGGGGACTAGCGGGCTCTCACAATGAGCAGTTCTTC. It encodes CASSLDIRGLAGSHNEQFF. The rearrangement links TRBV5-4 to TRBJ2-1, with 12 bases fitting TRBD2. The germline CDR1 and CDR2 sequences are SGHNT and YYREEE (reference sequence). This CDR3 spans 19 amino acids. V lost 4 bases and J lost 5; bases outside the gene matches: 16.

The chain combines TRBV6-1 with TRBJ1-3; D unclear. Germline CDR1 and CDR2: MNHNS and SASEGT. The CDR3 runs 13 residues. The germline V and J ends were trimmed by 1 base and 7 bases, with 8 bases remaining between them. The CDR3 region is CASSEVGENTIYF. DNA for the CDR3: TGTGCCAGCAGTGAAGTCGGGGAGAACACCATATATTTT.

This clone was detected only once. V and J are TRBV7-9 and TRBJ2-3; 9 bases are a match to TRBD2. J lost 5 bases, V lost 3 bases, and 6 bases had no gene match. The length of the CDR3 is 15 residues. Germline V gene data show CDR1 as SEHNR and CDR2 as FQNEAQ (reference sequence). The CDR3 region has the DNA TGTGCCAGCAGCTTCAGCGGGGGGCCCCAAGATACGCAGTATTTT. This gives the protein CASSFSGGPQDTQYF.

The gene calls are TRBV19 and TRBJ1-3; 8 bases line up with TRBD1. CDR1 and CDR2 from the germline V gene are LNHDA and SQIVND (reference sequence). V lost 3 bases, J lost 3 bases, and 10 bases stayed unmatched. This CDR3 contains 17 residues. The chain's CDR3 is CASSIGRGRSDGNTIYF. The CDR3, as DNA: TGTGCCAGTAGTATCGGCAGGGGGCGATCGGATGGAAACACCATATATTTT.

The chain employs TRBV30 and TRBJ2-7, with D possibly being TRBD2 (5 bases). CDR3 length: 13 residues. V was clipped by 0 bases and J by 5 bases, with 11 bases between them. Germline assignment: CDR1 GTSNPN and CDR2 SVGIG (reference sequence). This chain's CDR3 is CAWSVAGEHEQYF. The CDR3 DNA reads as TGTGCCTGGAGTGTAGCTGGGGAGCACGAGCAGTACTTC.

The gene calls are TRBV30 and TRBJ1-2, with unresolved D. The CDR3 is 13 amino acids. Trimming shortened V by 0 bases and J by 3 bases, and 8 bases separated the two germline ends. CDR1 GTSNPN and CDR2 SVGIG come from the germline V gene (reference sequence). The CDR3: CAWSVEADYGYTF. The CDR3 region has the DNA TGTGCCTGGAGTGTTGAAGCGGACTATGGCTACACCTTC.

This sequence joins TRBV28 and TRBJ2-7; 9 bases map to TRBD1. The germline gives CDR1 MDHEN, CDR2 SYDVKM. CDR3 length: 15 residues. Trimming at V came to 5 bases and at J to 4 bases, leaving 9 bases not matched to a gene. In nucleotides, the CDR3 is TGTGCCAGCAGTCCTCCCGGGACAGGGAGGTACGAGCAGTACTTC. Translation gives CASSPPGTGRYEQYF.

V gene TRBV7-9 combines with J gene TRBJ2-1, with TRBD2 matching 9 bases. This CDR3 is built from 15 residues. V lost 5 bases, J lost 4 bases, and 6 bases stayed unmatched. The V gene's germline CDR1 is SEHNR and CDR2 FQNEAQ (reference sequence). CDR3 amino acids: CASSRLSGSYNEQFF. The CDR3 DNA reads TGTGCCAGCAGCCGTCTTAGCGGGAGTTACAATGAGCAGTTCTTC.

The CDR3 sequence is CASSHADRGLVFF. In DNA form, the CDR3 reads TGTGCCAGCAGCCACGCGGACAGGGGGCTCGTGTTTTTT. The J gene is TRBJ1-4, the V gene TRBV3-1 (or the pseudogene TRBV3-2); 11 bases line up with TRBD1. Germline V CDR1 and CDR2: LGHDT, YNNKEL (reference sequence). Trimming at V came to 3 bases and at J to 15 bases, leaving 6 bases not matched to a gene. This CDR3 has 13 amino acids.

The rearrangement links TRBV7-2 to TRBJ2-1; no reliable D call. This CDR3 region has 12 residues. Deletions cut 2 bases from V and 9 bases from J, with 8 bases between. Germline lookup yields CDR1 SGHTA and CDR2 FQGNSA. CDR3 residues: CASSLSPTEQFF. The CDR3 region has the DNA TGTGCCAGCAGCTTATCCCCCACTGAGCAGTTCTTC.

V and J are TRBV12-3 or TRBV12-4 and TRBJ1-1; 8 bases map to TRBD1. With V trimmed by 6 bases and J by 2 bases, 2 bases remained unmatched. This CDR3 has 13 amino acids. The CDR3 nucleotides are TGTGCCAGCAGAGGACAGGGAAACACTGAAGCTTTCTTT. It encodes CASRGQGNTEAFF.

This clone is a singleton in its sample. The chain uses TRBV6-2 or TRBV6-3 and TRBJ1-2; D is possibly TRBD1 (5 bases). Deletions cut 5 bases from V and 3 bases from J, with 7 bases between. Germline CDR1 MNHEY, CDR2 SVGEGT. The CDR3 loop spans 12 amino acids. The CDR3 here is CASSQQDYGYTF. As DNA, the CDR3 is TGTGCCAGCAGTCAACAGGACTATGGCTACACCTTC.

This rearrangement joins TRBV19 to TRBJ1-5, with a tentative D call TRBD1 (6 bases). The CDR3 runs to 14 residues. Germline CDR1 LNHDA, CDR2 SQIVND (reference sequence). The V gene lost 8 bases and the J gene lost 6 bases, with 17 bases spanning the gap. This CDR3 is CASGNTGSSQPQHF. As DNA, the CDR3 is TGTGCCAGTGGGAATACAGGGTCAAGTCAGCCCCAGCATTTT. Based on the CDR3 plus reference TRBV19 and TRBJ1-5, the full variable domain is DGGITQSPKYLFRKEGQNVTLSCEQNLNHDAMYWYRQDPGQGLRLIYYSQIVNDFQKGDIAEGYSVSREKKESFPLTVTSAQKNPTAFYLCASGNTGSSQPQHFGDGTRLSIL.

This clone was detected only once. J is TRBJ1-6 and V is TRBV28; possibly TRBD1 for D (6 bases). This CDR3 region has 13 residues. Germline CDR1 is MDHEN and CDR2 is SYDVKM. Trimming took off 10 bases at V and 10 bases at J, with 17 bases between the two ends. The CDR3 DNA follows: TGTGCCACCCTTACAGGGAGTTACTCACCCCTCCACTTT. Its translation: CATLTGSYSPLHF.

The chain joins TRBV25-1 to TRBJ2-1; D is perhaps TRBD2 (5 bases). This CDR3 contains 15 residues. V was cut by 3 bases and J by 5 bases, with 14 bases left in between. Looked up from germline, CDR1 is MGHDK and CDR2 is SYGVNS. The CDR3 nucleotides are TGTGCCAGCAGTGATTCCCTAGCAGCTAACAATGAGCAGTTCTTC. Amino acid sequence: CASSDSLAANNEQFF.

There are a few counts of this clone. V is TRBV19 and J is TRBJ1-2; D remains ambiguous. Deletions cut 3 bases from V and 4 bases from J, with 9 bases between. The CDR3 loop spans 13 amino acids. The V gene's germline CDR1 is LNHDA and CDR2 SQIVND (reference sequence). CDR3 DNA sequence: TGTGCCAGTAGTATTCTAAACAGCTATGGCTACACCTTC. Amino acids: CASSILNSYGYTF.